The clone carrying this TCR beta chain came up a few times. Its antigen remains unidentified. The record originates from a study of OX40 agonist ivuxolimab in advanced cancers. The wider study: Hepatocellular carcinoma, melanoma, renal cell or head and neck cancer affected the dose-escalation patients. Under the entry rules, prior anti-PD-1, anti-PD-L1 or anti-CTLA-4 therapy was allowed, and more than 35% had some.

General observations from the study: Circulating CD4+ and CD8+ T cells showed clonal expansion by week 6 at 0.1 to 3.0 mg/kg. CD8+ T cells showed, on average, more clonal expansion than CD4+ cells.

TCRdb keeps only in-frame clones here, not all; method: immunoSEQ multiplex PCR. The sample holds more than 35,000 clones, around four fifths seen once. Germline V lookup: CDR1 LNHDA, CDR2 SQIVND (reference sequence). The V and J ends lost 5 bases and 0 bases respectively, with 13 bases between them. This CDR3 is 16 amino acids long. The V call is TRBV19, the J call TRBJ2-2, with a possible D match to TRBD2 (5 bases). Sequencing was performed on CD4+ or CD8+ T cells sorted from blood, taken in a trial of the OX40 agonist ivuxolimab. The receptor's source is an adult with an advanced solid tumor such as melanoma, head and neck, liver or kidney cancer. DNA of the CDR3: TGTGCCAGTAGTCCAGAATCCGGGGCGAACACCGGGGAGCTGTTTTTT. Translating gives CASSPESGANTGELFF.